Included here is one T cell receptor (beta chain) sequence, with context. No cognate antigen has been identified for it. A junction end diverges from the germline sequence, so it may reflect a read error. This entry comes from a study of T-cell reconstitution after alpha-beta-depleted transplantation in children (dated by TCRdb to the mid-2010s). Background on the whole study: T-cell immune reconstitution after TCRalphabeta/CD19-depleted allogeneic hematopoietic cell transplantation in children was quantitatively tracked in the study by means of TCR repertoire profiling.

The CDR1 and CDR2 encoded by the germline V gene are SQVTM and ANQGSEA. The CDR3 contains 12 residues, cysteine and phenylalanine counted. Just the 36-base CDR3 DNA is kept, in frame starting at base 1. The full study reports these points: The apparently early alphabetaT-cell count recovery about two months after transplant was reportedly dependent on only several hundred rapidly expanded clones derived from non-depleted graft cells. The high TCRbeta diversity at day 60 in some patients was ascribed to recipient T cells and intrathymic progenitors that had survived conditioning. Over subsequent months, a decline in hyperexpanded clone frequencies was noted, and after one year, T-cell counts and TCRbeta diversity were mostly ascribed to newly produced T cells.

To prepare the library, PCR was applied. Sequencing was performed on an Illumina HiSeq 2500. Molecular barcoding was employed in the preparation of TCR libraries, with unique molecular identifiers being used to normalize TCRbeta repertoire quantification. TCRdb reworked the public reads: Q25 trimming with fastp, MiXCR clone assembly, productive beta chains retained. Entries are consolidated by CDR3 protein sequence, retaining the most common genes and DNA. The sample profile shows 250,000 to 300,000 distinct CDR3 sequences; 11% of them were found once. The ten largest account for roughly a quarter of the sample. The treatment or condition label of this sample denotes: allogeneic hematopoietic cell transplantation with graft depleted of TCRalphabeta T cells and CD19 B cells. TCRalphabeta/CD19-depleted allogeneic hematopoietic cell grafts were given to the transplant recipients, all of whom were children.

The chain links TRBV29-1 with TRBJ2-3; the D gene could be either TRBD1 or TRBD2, each agreeing at 5 bases. The input for sequencing was peripheral blood, taken 180 days after TCRalphabeta/CD19-depleted stem cell transplant. The sequence was obtained from a male patient aged 2 to 10 who had a stem cell transplant for chronic granulomatous disease, so the T cells may come from the graft donor. CDR3 loop: CSVAGRPDTLHF. The nucleotide sequence is TGCAGCGTTGCGGGACGGCCAGATACGCTGCATTTT.